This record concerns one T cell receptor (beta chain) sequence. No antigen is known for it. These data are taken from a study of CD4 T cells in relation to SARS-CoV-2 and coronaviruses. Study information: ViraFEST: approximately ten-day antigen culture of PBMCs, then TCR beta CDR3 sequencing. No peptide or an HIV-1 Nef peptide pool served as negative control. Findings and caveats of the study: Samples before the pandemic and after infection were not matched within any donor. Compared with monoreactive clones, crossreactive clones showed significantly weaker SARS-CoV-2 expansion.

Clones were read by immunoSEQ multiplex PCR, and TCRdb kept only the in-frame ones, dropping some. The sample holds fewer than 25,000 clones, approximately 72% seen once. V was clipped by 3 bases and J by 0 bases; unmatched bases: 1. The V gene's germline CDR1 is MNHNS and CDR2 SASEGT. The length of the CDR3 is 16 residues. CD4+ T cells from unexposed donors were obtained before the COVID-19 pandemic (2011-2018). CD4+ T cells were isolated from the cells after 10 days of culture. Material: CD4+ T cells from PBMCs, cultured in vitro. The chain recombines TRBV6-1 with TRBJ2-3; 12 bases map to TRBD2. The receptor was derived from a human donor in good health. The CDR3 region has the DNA TGTGCCAGCAGTGAGCTAGCGGGGGGGAGCACAGATACGCAGTATTTT. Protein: CASSELAGGSTDTQYF.